The 5 T cell receptor beta chains below come from one sample, sequenced in a study of T cell responses to AZD1222 COVID-19 vaccine. The data were produced by immunoSEQ multiplex PCR, yet TCRdb's version contains in-frame clones alone and is incomplete. The data hold about 73,000 clones, with approximately 88% observed a single time. The sample in question was peripheral blood, obtained on day 0 of AZD1222 vaccination. All receptors derive from an adult in good health.

The rearrangement links TRBV3-1 (or the pseudogene TRBV3-2) to TRBJ2-2; D unclear. The CDR3 loop spans 13 amino acids. V was trimmed by 4 bases and J by 3 bases, leaving 6 bases between them. Germline V gene lookup returns CDR1 LGHDT and CDR2 YNNKEL (reference sequence). The CDR3 protein is CASSPLDTGELFF. As DNA, the CDR3 is TGTGCCAGCAGCCCGTTGGACACCGGGGAGCTGTTTTTT.

The J gene is TRBJ1-1, the V gene TRBV2, with unresolved D. The CDR3 is 13 residues long. V was shortened by 6 bases and J by 1 base, with 9 bases between the two germline ends. The germline gives CDR1 SNHLY, CDR2 FYNNEI. The chain's CDR3 is CASSGEGNTEAFF. For the CDR3, the DNA is TGTGCCAGCAGCGGGGAAGGGAACACTGAAGCTTTCTTT. The full variable domain, rest sourced from reference TRBV2 and TRBJ1-1, is EPEVTQTPSHQVTQMGQEVILRCVPISNHLYFYWYRQILGQKVEFLVSFYNNEISEKSEIFDDQFSVERPDGSNFTLKIRSTKLEDSAMYFCASSGEGNTEAFFGQGTRLTVV.

In DNA form, the CDR3 reads TGTGCTAGTGGTTTGGTACTTAGCGGGAGATATAGCAATGAGCAGTTCTTC. Translating gives CASGLVLSGRYSNEQFF. This chain connects TRBV12-5 to TRBJ2-1, with 9 positions matching TRBD2. The ends lost 0 bases at V and 6 bases at J; junction bases unmatched: 9. The CDR3 loop spans 17 amino acids. Looked up from germline, CDR1 is LGHNT and CDR2 is FRNRAP.

The chain has TRBV9 and TRBJ2-5; possible D gene TRBD2, 5 bases. Deletions cut 3 bases from V and 2 bases from J, with 14 bases between. The CDR3 extends over 15 amino acids. Germline V gene sequence: CDR1 SGDLS, CDR2 YYNGEE. CDR3 amino acids: CASSGVVGGQETQYF. The CDR3 region has the DNA TGTGCCAGCAGCGGCGTAGTAGGCGGGCAAGAGACCCAGTACTTC. Full variable domain (remainder filled in from reference TRBV9 and TRBJ2-5): DSGVTQTPKHLITATGQRVTLRCSPRSGDLSVYWYQQSLDQGLQFLIQYYNGEERAKGNILERFSAQQFPDLHSELNLSSLELGDSALYFCASSGVVGGQETQYFGPGTRLLVL.

This clone was observed once. The rearrangement links TRBV29-1 to TRBJ2-5, with 7 nucleotides matching TRBD2. The junction had 8 bases not matched to a gene; V was cut back by 1 base and J by 9 bases. CDR3 length equals 13 residues. Per the germline V gene, CDR1 is SQVTM and CDR2 is ANQGSEA. The CDR3 is CSVEGRPAGAQYF. The CDR3 coding sequence is TGCAGCGTTGAAGGGCGTCCGGCGGGGGCCCAGTACTTC.